These 19 T cell receptor beta chains share one sample of origin, sequenced in a study of cytotoxic CD8 clonotypes in ibrutinib-treated CLL. Assay: immunoSEQ multiplex PCR; the TCRdb copy retains only in-frame clones and omits some. The table includes about 29,000 clones, roughly 60% detected once. The sequenced sample was PBMCs, obtained before ibrutinib treatment. The source is a human donor with chronic lymphocytic leukemia.

The rearrangement links TRBV11-2 to TRBJ2-1, with 9 nucleotides matching TRBD1. CDR1 is SGHAT and CDR2 is FQNNGV in the germline V gene. This CDR3 region has 15 residues. V shed 5 bases, J shed 7 bases, and the junction held 9 bases outside the gene matches. CDR3 nucleotide sequence: TGTGCCAGCAGCACCCGGGGGACAGGGAGAAATGAGCAGTTCTTC. Translated, it gives CASSTRGTGRNEQFF.

The rearrangement links TRBV11-1 to TRBJ1-5, with D perhaps TRBD1 (5 bases). V was trimmed by 1 base and J by 4 bases, leaving 5 bases between them. CDR3 length: 13 amino acids. Germline V gene lookup returns CDR1 SGHAT and CDR2 FQDESV (reference sequence). CDR3 nucleotides: TGTGCCAGCAGCTTAGACAGGAATCAGCCCCAGCATTTT. Translation: CASSLDRNQPQHF.

A few counts support this clone. The V gene is TRBV2, the J gene TRBJ1-5; no definite D call. Germline V gene data show CDR1 as SNHLY and CDR2 as FYNNEI. Trimming took 4 bases from V and 3 from J, leaving 10 bases between them. This CDR3 contains 14 residues. The CDR3 spells CASSGSIANQPQHF. CDR3 DNA sequence: TGTGCCAGCAGTGGGTCGATTGCCAATCAGCCCCAGCATTTT.

V gene TRBV2 combines with J gene TRBJ2-2; D unresolved. V lost 1 base and J lost 4, with 7 bases in between. This CDR3 is 14 amino acids long. In germline, CDR1 is SNHLY, CDR2 FYNNEI. The CDR3 sequence: CASSEVSSTGELFF. The DNA of the CDR3 is TGTGCCAGCAGTGAAGTTAGTAGCACCGGGGAGCTGTTTTTT.

V and J are TRBV5-1 and TRBJ2-1; the D gene is possibly TRBD1 (6 bases). Germline loops: CDR1 SGHRS, CDR2 YFSETQ. CDR3 length: 13 amino acids. V was trimmed by 0 bases and J by 9 bases, leaving 10 bases between them. The CDR3 is CASSLDRVTEQFF. The CDR3 coding sequence is TGCGCCAGCAGCTTGGACAGGGTCACTGAGCAGTTCTTC.

The CDR3 sequence is CASSRQGDTEAFF. CDR3 nucleotides: TGTGCCAGTAGTAGGCAGGGCGACACTGAAGCTTTCTTT. V is TRBV19 and J is TRBJ1-1, with D maybe TRBD1 (5 bases). Trimming pared 4 bases from V and 3 bases from J, leaving 9 bases between. The CDR3 loop spans 13 amino acids. Per germline, CDR1 LNHDA and CDR2 SQIVND (reference sequence).

J is TRBJ1-2 and V is TRBV6-5, with no clear D. CDR3 length: 15 amino acids. Germline lookup yields CDR1 MNHEY and CDR2 SVGAGI. Trimming shortened V by 6 bases and J by 6 bases, and 20 bases separated the two germline ends. DNA for the CDR3: TGTGCCAGCAGACCACCGGGCAATGGGGTTAATGGCTACACCTTC. Protein: CASRPPGNGVNGYTF.

The chain has TRBV29-1 and TRBJ2-7, with D perhaps TRBD2 (5 bases). Germline assignment: CDR1 SQVTM and CDR2 ANQGSEA. Trimming stripped 6 bases from V and 0 bases from J, with 12 bases between. The CDR3 runs to 13 residues. For the CDR3, the DNA is TGCAGCGTCCAAACTAGGAGCTCCTACGAGCAGTACTTC. As protein: CSVQTRSSYEQYF.

This clone was counted a few times. This chain connects TRBV12-5 to TRBJ1-2, with D possibly being TRBD1 (5 bases). The CDR3 is made up of 13 amino acids. The germline V gene encodes CDR1 LGHNT and CDR2 FRNRAP. Trimming pared 0 bases from V and 7 bases from J, leaving 9 bases between. The CDR3 sequence is CASGLVGAGGYTF. The CDR3 DNA sequence: TGTGCTAGTGGTTTGGTAGGGGCAGGTGGCTACACCTTC.

The chain employs TRBV28 and TRBJ2-3; D may be TRBD1 (5 bases). The CDR3 length is 14 residues. Trimming took 6 bases from V and 4 from J, leaving 14 bases between them. In germline, CDR1 is MDHEN, CDR2 SYDVKM. CDR3 loop: CASRRDSTADTQYF. The CDR3 region has the DNA TGTGCCAGCAGGAGAGACAGTACCGCAGATACGCAGTATTTT.

V is TRBV6-6 and J is TRBJ2-5; 10 nucleotides agree with TRBD2. The V gene end was trimmed by 6 bases and the J gene end by 4 bases; junction bases not matched to a gene: 8. The CDR3 spans 15 residues. The V gene's germline CDR1 is MNHNY and CDR2 SVGAGI (reference sequence). The CDR3 is CASRPRGLAVETQYF. CDR3 DNA sequence: TGTGCCAGCAGACCTCGCGGACTAGCGGTAGAGACCCAGTACTTC.

J is TRBJ2-3 and V is TRBV7-6, with 11 bases identical to TRBD2. The junction had 4 bases not matched to a gene; V was cut back by 3 bases and J by 5 bases. The CDR3 runs 15 residues. The germline gives CDR1 SGHVS, CDR2 FNYEAQ. Here the CDR3 reads CASSFSGGAVDTQYF. DNA for the CDR3: TGTGCCAGCAGCTTTAGCGGGGGGGCCGTAGATACGCAGTATTTT.

The genes are TRBV7-9 and TRBJ2-1; D is ambiguous. This CDR3 is built from 15 residues. V lost 1 base to trimming and J lost 0 bases, with 7 bases between them. Germline CDR1 is SEHNR and CDR2 is FQNEAQ (reference sequence). CDR3 nucleotide sequence: TGTGCCAGCAGCTTAGATTACGGCTCCTACAATGAGCAGTTCTTC. It encodes CASSLDYGSYNEQFF.

V is TRBV11-3 and J is TRBJ2-2; D gene uncertain. V lost 3 bases and J lost 1, with 3 bases in between. Germline CDR1 reads SGHNT; CDR2 reads YENEEA. This CDR3 comprises 13 residues. In DNA form, the CDR3 reads TGTGCCAGCAGCTTGCAGAACACCGGGGAGCTGTTTTTT. This codes for CASSLQNTGELFF.

This clone has just one count. CDR3: CALQPGQGGSYEQYF. Here the CDR3 DNA reads TGTGCCTTACAACCCGGGCAGGGGGGATCCTACGAGCAGTACTTC. This chain links TRBV28 with TRBJ2-7; D might be TRBD1 (7 bases). The V and J ends lost 11 bases and 1 base respectively, with 21 bases between them. CDR3 length: 15 amino acids. Germline V gives CDR1 MDHEN, CDR2 SYDVKM. The full variable domain, completed using reference TRBV28 and TRBJ2-7, is DVKVTQSSRYLVKRTGEKVFLECVQDMDHENMFWYRQDPGLGLRLIYFSYDVKMKEKGDIPEGYSVSREKKERFSLILESASTNQTSMYLCALQPGQGGSYEQYFGPGTRLTVT.

This clone was detected a few times. The chain employs TRBV15 and TRBJ2-7; D gene uncertain. Per the germline V gene, CDR1 is LNHNV and CDR2 is YYDKDF (reference sequence). The CDR3 covers 14 residues. V was shortened by 1 base and J by 1 base, with 8 bases between the two germline ends. The CDR3 loop is CATSRVLPSYEQYF. Here the CDR3 DNA reads TGTGCCACCAGCAGAGTGCTCCCTTCCTACGAGCAGTACTTC.

Points on this clone: The conserved closing phenylalanine or tryptophan is absent in this CDR3, likely reflecting a read error. Because the CDR3's place on the DNA is in doubt, the DNA is left out and the CDR3 is given as listed by TCRdb. The CDR3 protein is CASSPHDRGPTSG. J is TRBJ2-3 and V is TRBV18; TRBD1 is taken as the D call from the table, unchecked against the DNA. The CDR3 spans 13 residues, counting both ends. Germline V gives CDR1 KGHSH, CDR2 LQKENI.

The chain combines TRBV7-8 with TRBJ1-1, with a tentative D call TRBD1 (6 bases). The CDR3 contains 13 residues. Deletions cut 3 bases from V and 6 bases from J, with 11 bases between. Germline CDR1 reads SGHVS; CDR2 reads FQNEAQ. DNA for the CDR3: TGTGCCAGCAGCTTGGGGAAGGGGGCTGAAGCTTTCTTT. Amino acids: CASSLGKGAEAFF.

The chain has TRBV5-4 and TRBJ2-7; D remains unclear. CDR3 size: 14 residues. Trimming pared 0 bases from V and 3 bases from J, leaving 10 bases between. Germline CDR1 and CDR2: SGHNT and YYREEE (reference sequence). CDR3 sequence: CASSLEGPSYEQYF. The CDR3 nucleotides are TGTGCCAGCAGCTTGGAAGGCCCTAGCTACGAGCAGTACTTC.